This entry is about one T cell receptor beta chain. Its specificity is not known. This record belongs to a study of blood T cells in healthy people across ages. Points from the study as a whole: Estimated diversity that came from one million T cells was considered an underestimate.

Each sample gave at least 6.5 million isolated PBMCs. Total RNA, at least 5.5 micrograms per sample, came from PBMCs. Primers used in a second PCR of about 7 to 12 cycles were a sample-barcoded 5' primer and a J-beta primer mix. TCRdb re-called the 5' RACE reads with MiXCR, one entry per CDR3 protein. The sample yields some 1,500,000 distinct CDR3 sequences, 35% to 45% seen once. This TCR derives from a woman between 18 and 29 years old in good health. Sequences were obtained from blood.

The CDR3 loop reads CASSQENSPNEKLFF. CDR3 DNA: TGCGCCAGCAGCCAAGAGAACAGTCCAAATGAAAAACTGTTTTTT. This sequence joins TRBV4-3 and TRBJ1-4; D ambiguous. The CDR3 sequence is 15 residues long. CDR1 LGHNA and CDR2 YSLEER come from the germline V gene. The V and J ends lost 0 bases and 5 bases respectively, with 10 bases between them.